A single sample is the source of the 15 T cell receptor beta chains below, sequenced in a study of T cells after yellow fever vaccination. TCRdb analysed the 5' RACE reads with MiXCR anew, one entry per CDR3 protein. Of around 340,000 distinct CDR3 sequences in the sample, approximately 12% are singletons; the top ten hold 2.5% to 4%. The input for sequencing was CD4+ T cells sorted from PBMCs, taken 15 days after the yellow fever booster vaccination. The receptors shown here come from a man aged 18-30 years who received the YFV17D yellow fever vaccine.

The V gene is TRBV7-9, the J gene TRBJ2-5; D gene uncertain. Germline assignment: CDR1 SEHNR and CDR2 FQNEAQ (reference sequence). The V gene lost 2 bases and the J gene lost 0 bases, with 7 bases spanning the gap. The CDR3 extends over 14 amino acids. CDR3 nucleotides: TGTGCCAGCAGCTTAAGGGAATACCAAGAGACCCAGTACTTC. Protein product: CASSLREYQETQYF.

This chain links TRBV28 with TRBJ1-6; 7 nucleotides line up with TRBD1. Germline V CDR1 and CDR2: MDHEN, SYDVKM. V dropped 1 base and J dropped 7; count of bases not matched to a gene: 7. CDR3 length equals 16 residues. The CDR3 sequence is CASSLYPQGVNSPLHF. CDR3 DNA sequence: TGTGCCAGCAGTTTATACCCGCAGGGGGTAAATTCACCCCTCCACTTT.

This sequence joins TRBV20-1 and TRBJ1-2, with a weak D call TRBD1 (5 bases). Trimming cost V 5 bases and J 2 bases, with 12 bases left between them. The CDR3 sequence is 13 residues long. The germline V gene has CDR1 DFQATT and CDR2 SNEGSKA (reference sequence). This CDR3 is CSAPAGSNYGYTF. In nucleotides, the CDR3 is TGCAGTGCTCCAGCAGGGTCCAACTATGGCTACACCTTC.

This clonotype was counted between two and nine times. The chain uses TRBV20-1 and TRBJ2-1; possibly TRBD2 for D (6 bases). CDR1 and CDR2 (germline): DFQATT, SNEGSKA (reference sequence). V shed 3 bases and J shed 3 bases, with 12 bases lying between them. The CDR3 length is 14 residues. This chain's CDR3 is CSASRGSLYNEQFF. In DNA form, the CDR3 reads TGCAGTGCTAGCCGGGGGTCCCTCTACAATGAGCAGTTCTTC.

The sample holds a few counts of this clonotype. V gene TRBV5-1 combines with J gene TRBJ2-2; tentatively, D is TRBD1 (6 bases). The CDR3 extends over 17 amino acids. Trimming stripped 0 bases from V and 0 bases from J, with 12 bases between. Germline CDR1 and CDR2: SGHRS and YFSETQ. In DNA form, the CDR3 reads TGCGCCAGCAGCTTGGCACAGGGAGAATCGAACACCGGGGAGCTGTTTTTT. Its protein is CASSLAQGESNTGELFF.

CDR3 residues: CASSRVVGHNEQFF. The CDR3 nucleotides read TGTGCCAGCAGTAGGGTGGTCGGACACAATGAGCAGTTCTTC. The chain links TRBV11-2 to TRBJ2-1; D unclear. This CDR3 has 14 amino acids. The germline V gene has CDR1 SGHAT and CDR2 FQNNGV. V gave up 6 bases and J gave up 5 bases, with 14 bases separating them.

The V gene is TRBV5-4, the J gene TRBJ2-7, with D perhaps matching TRBD2 (8 bases). CDR1 and CDR2 from the germline V gene are SGHNT and YYREEE (reference sequence). The length of the CDR3 is 16 residues. The V end was cut by 3 bases, the J end by 2 bases, with 18 bases between. As DNA, the CDR3 is TGTGCCAGCAGCTCGGGAGGGGGCCCGTTAGCCTACGAGCAGTACTTC. It specifies CASSSGGGPLAYEQYF.

This clonotype came up a few times. The chain uses TRBV19 and TRBJ2-1; tentative D call: TRBD2 (7 bases). The V gene lost 0 bases and the J gene lost 1 base, with 13 bases spanning the gap. The CDR3 runs 17 residues. Germline V gene sequence: CDR1 LNHDA, CDR2 SQIVND (reference sequence). In DNA form, the CDR3 reads TGTGCCAGTAGTATAGATAATCGGGGGGCTTCCTACAATGAGCAGTTCTTC. Translating it yields CASSIDNRGASYNEQFF.

At least ten counts were recorded for this clonotype. The V call is TRBV28, the J call TRBJ2-6; D is uncertain. The CDR3 sequence is 17 residues long. V lost 8 bases and J lost 0, with 17 bases in between. From germline, CDR1 is MDHEN and CDR2 SYDVKM. CDR3 sequence: CASDSKGFRSGANVLTF. The CDR3 DNA sequence: TGTGCCAGCGATAGTAAGGGTTTCCGCTCTGGGGCCAACGTCCTGACTTTC.

The genes are TRBV21-1 and TRBJ1-5. TRBV21-1 represents a pseudogene. The CDR3 runs to 19 residues. DNA of the CDR3: TGTGCCAGCGGTGCGGCTATCTTCTCTGGACGCCGAGGGAATCAGCCCCAGCATTTT. Translated, it gives CASGAAIFSGRRGNQPQHF.

The chain links TRBV7-3 to TRBJ1-5, with 9 bases matching TRBD1. Trimming cost V 2 bases and J 6 bases; bases outside gene matches: 8. Germline V CDR1 and CDR2: SGHTA, FQGTGA. CDR3 length: 16 residues. The CDR3 DNA is TGTGCCAGCAGCTTATTAAGGGACAGGGCGTTTCAGCCCCAGCATTTT. It is translated as CASSLLRDRAFQPQHF.

The V gene is TRBV10-3, the J gene TRBJ1-4; unclear D gene. The germline V gene has CDR1 ENHRY and CDR2 SYGVKD. The CDR3 is 12 amino acids. V lost 3 bases, J lost 1 base, and 0 bases lay in between. The CDR3 region has the DNA TGTGCCATCAGTGAAACTAATGAAAAACTGTTTTTT. This translates into CAISETNEKLFF.

This clonotype was seen more than once but under ten times. This chain joins TRBV9 and TRBJ2-3; D uncertain. Deletions cut 0 bases from V and 4 bases from J, with 6 bases between. Germline-derived CDR1 and CDR2 are SGDLS and YYNGEE. The length of the CDR3 is 13 residues. The CDR3 bases are TGTGCCAGCAGCGTAGCGCCCGCAGATACGCAGTATTTT. The encoded protein is CASSVAPADTQYF.

In this sample, this clonotype turned up many times. The chain is built from TRBV12-3 or TRBV12-4 and TRBJ2-7; possible D gene TRBD1, 5 bases. V was cut by 3 bases and J by 3 bases, with 9 bases left in between. This CDR3 region has 13 residues. The CDR3 reads CASSFNRNYEQYF. CDR3 coding DNA: TGTGCCAGCAGTTTTAACAGGAACTACGAGCAGTACTTC.

The chain uses TRBV4-3 and TRBJ2-1; 9 bases are a match to TRBD1. Germline values: CDR1 LGHNA, CDR2 YSLEER. V lost 5 bases and J lost 8; bases outside the gene matches: 4. The CDR3 runs to 13 residues. The CDR3 here is CASSTRTGDEQFF. The CDR3 nucleotides are TGCGCCAGCAGCACGCGGACAGGGGATGAGCAGTTCTTC.